This T cell receptor (beta chain) was sequenced for a study of blood T cell repertoires in COVID-19. Study summary: T cells, B-cell-depleted T cells, or PBMCs provided the cDNA or gDNA that served as material.

Original handling: Using reference gene primer amplification, nucleated cell counts were estimated. Sequenced by immunoSEQ multiplex PCR; TCRdb stores in-frame clones only, minus some. The V and J calls and clone size were taken over from that table, and D and trimming were inferred from the DNA. The table lists approximately 300,000 clones, roughly 90% of them singletons. V was shortened by 4 bases and J by 7 bases, with 5 bases between the two germline ends. The CDR3 has 12 amino acids. Germline-derived CDR1 and CDR2 are KGHSH and LQKENI. This clone was observed a few times. Across over 20 US areas, participants ranged in age from about 18 to 100 years. All recovered Cohort 3 donors got two negative PCRs, got clearance, or saw symptom resolution.

V is TRBV18 and J is TRBJ1-6; D is unresolved. This clonotype was obtained from a woman aged 25 to 45 who had recovered from COVID-19. Source material: PBMCs or T cells enriched from blood (not recorded which). The CDR3 DNA reads TGTGCCAGCTCACTAGTAAATTCACCCCTCCACTTT. This sequence encodes CASSLVNSPLHF.